This T cell receptor beta chain was captured by sequencing in a study of spatial heterogeneity in lung cancer. Study-wide context: Sequence detection consistently recorded a greater number of beta-chain than alpha-chain sequences.

Trimming cost V 4 bases and J 2 bases, with 14 bases left between them. The CDR3 runs 15 residues. The germline V gene encodes CDR1 SSHAT and CDR2 FNYEAQ (reference sequence). Every cDNA TCR molecule received its own unique molecular identifier. One entry per CDR3 protein, called by TCRdb with MiXCR from the 5' RACE reads. The table has about 82,000 distinct CDR3 sequences, 10% to 15% seen once; the top ten hold around 4.6%. Time point defined: sample taken at primary tumor resection. Unsorted tumor, nontumor lung tissue or cryopreserved PBMC supplied the whole RNA. This sample comprised PBMCs, obtained at surgery. The chain has TRBV7-7 and TRBJ2-5; possible D gene TRBD1, 7 bases. The sequence came from a male donor with early-stage non-small cell lung cancer. The CDR3 DNA follows: TGTGCCAGCAGCTCCATCAGGGGGAGGCAAGAGACCCAGTACTTC. It encodes CASSSIRGRQETQYF. Full variable domain (missing parts from reference TRBV7-7 and TRBJ2-5): GAGVSQSPRYKVTKRGQDVTLRCDPISSHATLYWYQQALGQGPEFLTYFNYEAQPDKSGLPSDRFSAERPEGSISTLTIQRTEQRDSAMYRCASSSIRGRQETQYFGPGTRLLVL.